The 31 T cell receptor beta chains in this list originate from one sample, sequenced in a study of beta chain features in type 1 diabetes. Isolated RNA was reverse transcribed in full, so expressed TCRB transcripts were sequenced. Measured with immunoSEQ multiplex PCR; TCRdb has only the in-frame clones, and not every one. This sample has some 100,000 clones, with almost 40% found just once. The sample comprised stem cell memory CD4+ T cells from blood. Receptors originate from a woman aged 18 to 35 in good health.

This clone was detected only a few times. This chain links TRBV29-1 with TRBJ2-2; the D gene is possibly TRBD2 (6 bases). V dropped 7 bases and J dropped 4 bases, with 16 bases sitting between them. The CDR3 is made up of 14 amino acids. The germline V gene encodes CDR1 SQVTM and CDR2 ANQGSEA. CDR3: CSATQGLPTGELFF. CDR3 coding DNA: TGCAGCGCTACCCAGGGACTTCCCACCGGGGAGCTGTTTTTT.

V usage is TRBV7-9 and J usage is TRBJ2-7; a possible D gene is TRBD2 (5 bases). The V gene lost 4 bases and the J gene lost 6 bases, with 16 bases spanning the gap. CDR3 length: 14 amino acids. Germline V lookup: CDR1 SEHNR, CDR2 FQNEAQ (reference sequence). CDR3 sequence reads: CASSSNHPGSEQYF. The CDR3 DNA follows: TGTGCCAGCAGCTCAAACCACCCGGGGAGCGAGCAGTACTTC. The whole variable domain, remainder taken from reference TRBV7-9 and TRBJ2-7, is DTGVSQNPRHKITKRGQNVTFRCDPISEHNRLYWYRQTLGQGPEFLTYFQNEAQLEKSRLLSDRFSAERPKGSFSTLEIQRTEQGDSAMYLCASSSNHPGSEQYFGPGTRLTVT.

The CDR3 DNA reads TGTGCCAGCAGGGCAAGCGGGAGGGCCGTAAATGAGCAGTTCTTC. Encoded protein: CASRASGRAVNEQFF. The chain is built from TRBV27 and TRBJ2-1; TRBD2 agrees at 10 bases. V shed 6 bases, J shed 7 bases, and the junction held 9 bases outside the gene matches. This CDR3 has 15 amino acids. Germline lookup yields CDR1 MNHEY and CDR2 SMNVEV (reference sequence).

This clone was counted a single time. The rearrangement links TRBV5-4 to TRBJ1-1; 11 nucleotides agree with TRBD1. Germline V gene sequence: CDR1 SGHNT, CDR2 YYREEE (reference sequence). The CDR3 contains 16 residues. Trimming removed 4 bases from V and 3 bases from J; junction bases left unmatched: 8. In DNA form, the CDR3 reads TGTGCCAGCAGCCCGGGACAGGGGGTATGGGACACTGAAGCTTTCTTT. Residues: CASSPGQGVWDTEAFF.

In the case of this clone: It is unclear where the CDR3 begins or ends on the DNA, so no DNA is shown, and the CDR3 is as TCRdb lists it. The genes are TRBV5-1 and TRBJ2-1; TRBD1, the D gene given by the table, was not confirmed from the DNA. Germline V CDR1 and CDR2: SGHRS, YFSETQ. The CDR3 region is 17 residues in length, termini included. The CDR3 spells CASSLEGGKNFGNEQFF.

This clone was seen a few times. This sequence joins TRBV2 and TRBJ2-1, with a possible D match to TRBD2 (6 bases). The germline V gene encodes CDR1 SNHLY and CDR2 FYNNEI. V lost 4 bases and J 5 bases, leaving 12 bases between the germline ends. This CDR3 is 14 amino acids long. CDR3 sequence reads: CASSVREFNNEQFF. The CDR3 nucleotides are TGTGCCAGCAGTGTCCGGGAGTTTAACAATGAGCAGTTCTTC. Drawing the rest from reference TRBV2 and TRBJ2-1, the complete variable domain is EPEVTQTPSHQVTQMGQEVILRCVPISNHLYFYWYRQILGQKVEFLVSFYNNEISEKSEIFDDQFSVERPDGSNFTLKIRSTKLEDSAMYFCASSVREFNNEQFFGPGTRLTVL.

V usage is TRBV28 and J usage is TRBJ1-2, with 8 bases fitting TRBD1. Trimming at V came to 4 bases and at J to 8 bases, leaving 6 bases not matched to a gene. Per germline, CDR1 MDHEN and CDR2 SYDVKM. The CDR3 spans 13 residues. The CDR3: CASSSHRDRGYTF. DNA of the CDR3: TGTGCCAGCAGTTCCCACCGGGACAGGGGCTACACCTTC.

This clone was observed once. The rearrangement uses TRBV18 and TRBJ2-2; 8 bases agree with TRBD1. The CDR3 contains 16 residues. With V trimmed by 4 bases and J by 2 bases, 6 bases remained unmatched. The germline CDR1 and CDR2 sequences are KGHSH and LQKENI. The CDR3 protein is CASSQPGQENTGELFF. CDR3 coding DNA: TGTGCCAGCTCACAGCCGGGACAGGAAAACACCGGGGAGCTGTTTTTT.

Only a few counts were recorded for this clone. The CDR3 is CASSLNRGGETQYF. The CDR3 bases are TGTGCCAGCAGCTTAAACAGGGGAGGAGAGACCCAGTACTTC. The chain joins TRBV7-2 to TRBJ2-5, with D tentatively TRBD1 (7 bases). Germline CDR1 and CDR2: SGHTA and FQGNSA. The CDR3 length is 14 residues. Deletions cut 2 bases from V and 4 bases from J, with 11 bases between.

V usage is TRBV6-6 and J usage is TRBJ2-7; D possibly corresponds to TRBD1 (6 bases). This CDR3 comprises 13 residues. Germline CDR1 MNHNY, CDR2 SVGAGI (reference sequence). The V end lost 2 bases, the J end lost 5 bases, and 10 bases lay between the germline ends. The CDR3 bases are TGTGCCAGCAGTTACGACAGGTTCCACGAGCAGTACTTC. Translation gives CASSYDRFHEQYF.

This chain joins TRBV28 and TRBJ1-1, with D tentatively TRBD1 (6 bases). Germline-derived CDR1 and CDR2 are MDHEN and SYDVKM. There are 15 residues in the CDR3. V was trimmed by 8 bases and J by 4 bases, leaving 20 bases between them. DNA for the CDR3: TGTGCCAGCCGACCGACAGGATTTCATGGCACTGAAGCTTTCTTT. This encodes CASRPTGFHGTEAFF.

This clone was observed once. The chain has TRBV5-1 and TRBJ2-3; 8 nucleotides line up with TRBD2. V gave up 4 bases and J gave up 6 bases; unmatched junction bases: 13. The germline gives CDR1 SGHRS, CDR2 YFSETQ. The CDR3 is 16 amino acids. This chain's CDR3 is CASSDSTGLGGDTQYF. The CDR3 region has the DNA TGCGCCAGCAGCGACTCTACGGGACTAGGAGGGGATACGCAGTATTTT.

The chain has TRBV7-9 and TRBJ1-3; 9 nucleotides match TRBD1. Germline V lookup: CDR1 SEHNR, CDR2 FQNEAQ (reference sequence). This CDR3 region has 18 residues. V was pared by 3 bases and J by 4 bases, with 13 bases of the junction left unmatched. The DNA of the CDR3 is TGTGCCAGCAGCTTGGAACAGGGGGCTTGGTACGCGGGAAACACCATATATTTT. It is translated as CASSLEQGAWYAGNTIYF.

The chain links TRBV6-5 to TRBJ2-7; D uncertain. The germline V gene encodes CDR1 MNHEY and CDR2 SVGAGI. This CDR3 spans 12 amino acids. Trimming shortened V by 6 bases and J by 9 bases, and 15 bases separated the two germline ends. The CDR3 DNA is TGTGCCAGCAGAAATACGGGTGGCGGGCAGTACTTC. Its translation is CASRNTGGGQYF.

The CDR3 bases are TGTGCCAGCAGTTTAGTCGGGGTAGGGTCCTACAATGAGCAGTTCTTC. Translated, it gives CASSLVGVGSYNEQFF. This chain links TRBV27 with TRBJ2-1, with a tentative D call TRBD2 (5 bases). The CDR3 sequence is 16 residues long. Germline V gene sequence: CDR1 MNHEY, CDR2 SMNVEV (reference sequence). Trimming removed 2 bases from V and 1 base from J, with 12 bases in between.

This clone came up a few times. CDR3 DNA sequence: TGTGCCAGCAGCTTCCCGACAGGTAGCTCCTACGAGCAGTACTTC. It encodes CASSFPTGSSYEQYF. The chain recombines TRBV7-9 with TRBJ2-7; D perhaps matches TRBD1 (6 bases). This CDR3 has 15 residues. CDR1 is SEHNR and CDR2 is FQNEAQ in the germline V gene (reference sequence). V was shortened by 3 bases and J by 0 bases, with 12 bases between the two germline ends.

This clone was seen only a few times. CDR3 sequence reads: CASSLWREEKLFF. CDR3 bases: TGTGCCAGCAGTTTATGGAGGGAAGAAAAACTGTTTTTT. The V and J genes are TRBV27 and TRBJ1-4; D is unresolved. Germline V gives CDR1 MNHEY, CDR2 SMNVEV (reference sequence). Trimming cost V 1 base and J 8 bases, with 8 bases left between them. The CDR3 has 13 residues.

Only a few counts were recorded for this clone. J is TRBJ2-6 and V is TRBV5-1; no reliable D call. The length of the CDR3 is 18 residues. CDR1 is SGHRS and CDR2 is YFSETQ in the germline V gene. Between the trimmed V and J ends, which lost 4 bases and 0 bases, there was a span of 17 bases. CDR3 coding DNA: TGCGCCAGCAGCCTTACACCGCTAGGAGCCTCTGGGGCCAACGTCCTGACTTTC. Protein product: CASSLTPLGASGANVLTF.

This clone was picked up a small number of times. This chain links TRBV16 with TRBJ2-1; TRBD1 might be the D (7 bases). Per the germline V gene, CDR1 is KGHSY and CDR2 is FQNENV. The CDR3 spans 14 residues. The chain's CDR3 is CATAGGSAYNEQFF. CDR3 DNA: TGTGCAACAGCAGGGGGGTCGGCCTACAATGAGCAGTTCTTC.

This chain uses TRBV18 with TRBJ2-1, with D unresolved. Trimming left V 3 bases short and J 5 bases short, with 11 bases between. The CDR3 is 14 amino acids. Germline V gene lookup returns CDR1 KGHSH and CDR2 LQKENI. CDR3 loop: CASSPSYLNNEQFF. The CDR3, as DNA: TGTGCCAGCTCACCCAGTTATTTGAACAATGAGCAGTTCTTC.

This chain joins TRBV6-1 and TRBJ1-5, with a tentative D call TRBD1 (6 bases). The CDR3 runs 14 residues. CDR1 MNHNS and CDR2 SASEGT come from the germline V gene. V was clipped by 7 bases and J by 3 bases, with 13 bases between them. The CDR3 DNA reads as TGTGCCAGCATTGGACAGACTTACAATCAGCCCCAGCATTTT. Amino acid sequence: CASIGQTYNQPQHF.

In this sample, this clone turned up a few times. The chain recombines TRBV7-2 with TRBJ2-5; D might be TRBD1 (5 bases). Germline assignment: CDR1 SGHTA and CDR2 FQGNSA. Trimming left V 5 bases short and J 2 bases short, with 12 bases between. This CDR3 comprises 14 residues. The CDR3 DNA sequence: TGTGCCAGCAGCCATCAGGGCCCTCAAGAGACCCAGTACTTC. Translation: CASSHQGPQETQYF.

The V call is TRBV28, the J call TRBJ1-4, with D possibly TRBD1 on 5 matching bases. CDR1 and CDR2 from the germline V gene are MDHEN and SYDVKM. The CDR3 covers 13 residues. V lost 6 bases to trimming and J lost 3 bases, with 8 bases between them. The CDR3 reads CASRTVPNEKLFF. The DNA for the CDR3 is TGTGCCAGCAGGACAGTTCCTAATGAAAAACTGTTTTTT.

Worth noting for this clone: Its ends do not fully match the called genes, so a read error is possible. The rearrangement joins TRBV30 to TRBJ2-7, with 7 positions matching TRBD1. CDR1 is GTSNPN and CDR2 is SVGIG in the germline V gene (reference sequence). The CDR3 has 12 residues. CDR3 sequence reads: CAWKIPGQANSF. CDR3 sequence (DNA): TGTGCCTGGAAAATTCCAGGACAGGCAAATTCATTC.

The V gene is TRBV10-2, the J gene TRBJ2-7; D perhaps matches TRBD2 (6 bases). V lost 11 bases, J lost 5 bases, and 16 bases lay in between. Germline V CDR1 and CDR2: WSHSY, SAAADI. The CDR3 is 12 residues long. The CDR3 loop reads CAGGRLGHEQYF. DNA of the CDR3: TGCGCCGGAGGGCGCTTGGGCCACGAGCAGTACTTC.

The CDR3 coding sequence is TGTGCCAGCAGCTTTAGGGACAGGGCACACAATGAGCAGTTCTTC. Its translation is CASSFRDRAHNEQFF. The chain has TRBV11-2 and TRBJ2-1; 9 nucleotides agree with TRBD1. The V and J ends lost 3 bases and 5 bases, in that order; junction bases with no gene match: 5. The CDR3 runs 15 residues. Per germline, CDR1 SGHAT and CDR2 FQNNGV.

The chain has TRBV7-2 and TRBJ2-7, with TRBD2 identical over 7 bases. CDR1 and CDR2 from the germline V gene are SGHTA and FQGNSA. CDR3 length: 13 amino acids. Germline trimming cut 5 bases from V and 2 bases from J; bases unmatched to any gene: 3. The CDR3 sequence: CASSRAGPYEQYF. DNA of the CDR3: TGTGCCAGCAGCCGAGCGGGACCCTACGAGCAGTACTTC.

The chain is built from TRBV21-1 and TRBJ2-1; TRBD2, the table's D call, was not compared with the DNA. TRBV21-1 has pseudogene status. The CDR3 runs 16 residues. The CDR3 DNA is TGTGCCAGCAAGGCTAGCGGGAGGGCCTCCTACAATGAGCAGTTCTTC. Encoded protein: CASKASGRASYNEQFF.

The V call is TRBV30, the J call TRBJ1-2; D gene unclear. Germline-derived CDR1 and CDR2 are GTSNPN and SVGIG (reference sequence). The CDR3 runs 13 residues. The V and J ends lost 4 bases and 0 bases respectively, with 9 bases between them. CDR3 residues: CAWIRTANYGYTF. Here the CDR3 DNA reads TGTGCCTGGATTCGCACAGCTAACTATGGCTACACCTTC.

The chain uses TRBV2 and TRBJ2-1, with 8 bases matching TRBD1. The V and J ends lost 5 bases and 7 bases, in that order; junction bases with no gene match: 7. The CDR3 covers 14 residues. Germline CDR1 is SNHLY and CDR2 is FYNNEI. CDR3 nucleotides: TGTGCCAGCAGTCCCCGGACAGGGAAGAATGAGCAGTTCTTC. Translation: CASSPRTGKNEQFF.

The CDR3 spells CASSPLGRTGGSSYEQYF. For the CDR3, the DNA is TGTGCCAGCAGCCCACTCGGGAGGACAGGGGGCTCCTCCTACGAGCAGTACTTC. The chain employs TRBV7-9 and TRBJ2-7; the match to TRBD1 covers 11 bases. J gave up 0 bases and V 5 bases, and 12 bases lay outside the gene matches. The CDR3 totals 18 residues. In germline, CDR1 is SEHNR, CDR2 FQNEAQ (reference sequence).